This TCR beta chain was sequenced in a study of PD-1 blockade in classical Hodgkin lymphoma. Every patient was affected by relapse after autologous stem cell transplantation, while exposure to brentuximab vedotin was not uniform. The CDR3 extends over 15 amino acids. Trimming removed 4 bases from V and 5 bases from J, with 15 bases in between. CDR1 and CDR2 from the germline V gene are PRHDT and FYEKMQ (reference sequence). Sequenced by immunoSEQ multiplex PCR; TCRdb stores in-frame clones only, minus some. This sample has almost 100,000 clones, with around 90% found just once. The sequences come from peripheral blood mononuclear cells (PBMCs), collected at baseline. The receptor was derived from a human donor with classical Hodgkin lymphoma. J is TRBJ2-1 and V is TRBV13, with a possible D match to TRBD2 (5 bases). CDR3 protein: CASSSILGNHNEQFF. The CDR3 DNA follows: TGTGCCAGCAGCTCAATACTAGGAAATCACAATGAGCAGTTCTTC. Full variable domain (missing parts from reference TRBV13 and TRBJ2-1): AAGVIQSPRHLIKEKRETATLKCYPIPRHDTVYWYQQGPGQDPQFLISFYEKMQSDKGSIPDRFSAQQFSDYHSELNMSSLELGDSALYFCASSSILGNHNEQFFGPGTRLTVL.